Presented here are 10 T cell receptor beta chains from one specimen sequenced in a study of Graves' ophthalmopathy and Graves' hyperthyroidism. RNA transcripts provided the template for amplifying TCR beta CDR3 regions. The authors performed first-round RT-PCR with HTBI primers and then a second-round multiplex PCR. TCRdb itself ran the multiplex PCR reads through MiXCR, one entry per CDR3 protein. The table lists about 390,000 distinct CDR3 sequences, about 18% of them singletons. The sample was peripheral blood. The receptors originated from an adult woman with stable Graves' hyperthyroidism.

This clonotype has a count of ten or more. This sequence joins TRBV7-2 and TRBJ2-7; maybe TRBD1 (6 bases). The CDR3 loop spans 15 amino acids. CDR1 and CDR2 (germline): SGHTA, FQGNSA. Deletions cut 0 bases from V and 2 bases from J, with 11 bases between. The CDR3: CASSLAGTSTYEQYF. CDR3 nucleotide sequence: TGTGCCAGCAGCTTAGCCGGGACAAGTACCTACGAGCAGTACTTC.

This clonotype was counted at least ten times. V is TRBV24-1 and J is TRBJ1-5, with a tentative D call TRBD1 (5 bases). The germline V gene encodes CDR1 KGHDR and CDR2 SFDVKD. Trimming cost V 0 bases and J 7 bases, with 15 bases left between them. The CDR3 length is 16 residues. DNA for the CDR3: TGTGCCACCAGTGATTTGTTGGGGGGAGCGCGACAGCCCCAGCATTTT. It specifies CATSDLLGGARQPQHF.

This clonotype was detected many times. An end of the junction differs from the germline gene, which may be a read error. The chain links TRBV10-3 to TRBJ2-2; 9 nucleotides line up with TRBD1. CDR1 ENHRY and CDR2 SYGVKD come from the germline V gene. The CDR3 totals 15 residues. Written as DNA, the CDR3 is TGTGCCACCCGTCCCGGGACAGGGAACGCCGGGGAGCTGTTTTTT. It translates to CATRPGTGNAGELFF.

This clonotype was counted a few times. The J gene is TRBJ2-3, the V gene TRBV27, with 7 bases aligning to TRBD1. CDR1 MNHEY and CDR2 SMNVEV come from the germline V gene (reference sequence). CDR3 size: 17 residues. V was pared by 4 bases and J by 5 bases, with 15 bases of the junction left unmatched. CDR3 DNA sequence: TGTGCCAGCAGTTCTTTAATGGGAGAGGGGGCTGGAGATACGCAGTATTTT. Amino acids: CASSSLMGEGAGDTQYF.

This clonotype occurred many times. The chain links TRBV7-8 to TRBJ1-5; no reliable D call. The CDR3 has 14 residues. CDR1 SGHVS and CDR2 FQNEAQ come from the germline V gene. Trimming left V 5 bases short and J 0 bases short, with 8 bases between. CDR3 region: CASSPVNSNQPQHF. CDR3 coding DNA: TGTGCCAGCAGCCCCGTGAATAGCAATCAGCCCCAGCATTTT.

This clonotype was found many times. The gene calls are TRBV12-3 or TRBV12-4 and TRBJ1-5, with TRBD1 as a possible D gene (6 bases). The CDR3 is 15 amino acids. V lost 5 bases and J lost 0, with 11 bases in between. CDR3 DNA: TGTGCCAGCAGTGCACCACAGGGTAGCAATCAGCCCCAGCATTTT. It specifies CASSAPQGSNQPQHF.

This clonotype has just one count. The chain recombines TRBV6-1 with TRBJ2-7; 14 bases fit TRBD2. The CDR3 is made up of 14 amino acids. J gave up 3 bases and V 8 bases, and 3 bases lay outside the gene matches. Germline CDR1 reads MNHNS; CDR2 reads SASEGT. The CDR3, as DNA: TGTGCCAGCTACGGGACTAGCGGGAGCTACGAGCAGTACTTC. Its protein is CASYGTSGSYEQYF.

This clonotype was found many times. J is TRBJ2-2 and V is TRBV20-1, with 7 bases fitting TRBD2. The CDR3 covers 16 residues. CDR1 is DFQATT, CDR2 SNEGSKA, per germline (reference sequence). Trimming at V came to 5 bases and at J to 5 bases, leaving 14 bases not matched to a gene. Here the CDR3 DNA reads TGCAGTGCTCGGTCTGGTCTAGCGGATCTTACCGGGGAGCTGTTTTTT. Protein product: CSARSGLADLTGELFF.

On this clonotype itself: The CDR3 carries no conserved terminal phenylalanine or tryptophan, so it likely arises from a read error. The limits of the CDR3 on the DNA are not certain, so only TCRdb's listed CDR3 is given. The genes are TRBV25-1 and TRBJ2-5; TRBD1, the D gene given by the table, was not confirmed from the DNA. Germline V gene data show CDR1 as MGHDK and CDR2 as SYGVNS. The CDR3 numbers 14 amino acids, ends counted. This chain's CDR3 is CASSEFPRRETQDY.

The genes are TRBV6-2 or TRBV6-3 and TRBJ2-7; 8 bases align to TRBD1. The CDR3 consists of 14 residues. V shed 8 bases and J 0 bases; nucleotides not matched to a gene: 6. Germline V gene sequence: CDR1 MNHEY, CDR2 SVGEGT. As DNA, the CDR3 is TGTGCCAGCGGACAGGGTCGGGACTCCTACGAGCAGTACTTC. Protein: CASGQGRDSYEQYF.